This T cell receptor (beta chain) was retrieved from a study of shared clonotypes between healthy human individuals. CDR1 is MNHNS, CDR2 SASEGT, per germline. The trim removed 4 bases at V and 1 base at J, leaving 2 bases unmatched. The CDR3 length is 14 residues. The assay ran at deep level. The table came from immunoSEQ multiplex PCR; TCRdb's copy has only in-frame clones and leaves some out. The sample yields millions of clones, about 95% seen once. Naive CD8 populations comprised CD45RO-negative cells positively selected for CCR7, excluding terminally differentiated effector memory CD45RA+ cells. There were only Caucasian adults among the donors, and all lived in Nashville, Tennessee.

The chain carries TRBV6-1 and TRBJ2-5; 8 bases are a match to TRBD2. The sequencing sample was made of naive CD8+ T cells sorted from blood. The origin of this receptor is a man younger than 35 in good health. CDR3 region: CASSVSGVQETQYF. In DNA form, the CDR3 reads TGTGCCAGCAGTGTTAGCGGGGTCCAAGAGACCCAGTACTTC.